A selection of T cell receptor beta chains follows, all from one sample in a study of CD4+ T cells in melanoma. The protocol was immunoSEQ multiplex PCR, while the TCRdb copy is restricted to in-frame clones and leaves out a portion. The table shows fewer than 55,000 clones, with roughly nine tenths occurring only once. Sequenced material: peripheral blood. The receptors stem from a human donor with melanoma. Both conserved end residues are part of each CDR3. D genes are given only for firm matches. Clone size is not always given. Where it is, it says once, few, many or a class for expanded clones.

CDR3aa: CASSILGGGSGANVLTF; CDR3nt: TGTGCCAGTAGTATATTGGGAGGGGGCTCCGGGGCCAACGTCCTGACTTTC; abundance: NA; j_gene: TRBJ2-6; v_gene: TRBV19; d_gene: NA; len: 17
CDR3aa: CASSEAGQGGYGYTF; CDR3nt: TGTGCCAGCAGTGAAGCGGGACAGGGGGGCTATGGCTACACCTTC; abundance: NA; j_gene: TRBJ1-2; v_gene: TRBV6-1; d_gene: TRBD1; len: 15
CDR3aa: CASRTGTGANYGYTF; CDR3nt: TGTGCCAGCAGGACCGGGACAGGGGCTAACTATGGCTACACCTTC; abundance: NA; j_gene: TRBJ1-2; v_gene: TRBV6-6; d_gene: TRBD1; len: 15
CDR3aa: CASSAAGGADTQYF; CDR3nt: TGTGCCAGTAGTGCAGCGGGGGGGGCAGATACGCAGTATTTT; abundance: NA; j_gene: TRBJ2-3; v_gene: TRBV19; d_gene: TRBD2; len: 14
CDR3aa: CASSSNQGANEQFF; CDR3nt: TGTGCCAGCAGCTCAAACCAGGGGGCGAATGAGCAGTTCTTC; abundance: NA; j_gene: TRBJ2-1; v_gene: TRBV11-3; d_gene: TRBD1; len: 14
CDR3aa: CAWSPGLSEAFF; CDR3nt: TGTGCCTGGAGTCCAGGGCTTTCGGAAGCTTTCTTT; abundance: NA; j_gene: TRBJ1-1; v_gene: TRBV30; d_gene: NA; len: 12
CDR3aa: CASSPRTGIYEQYF; CDR3nt: TGTGCCAGCAGCCCCCGGACAGGAATCTACGAGCAGTACTTC; abundance: NA; j_gene: TRBJ2-7; v_gene: TRBV14; d_gene: TRBD1; len: 14
CDR3aa: CAVHLSGRGLNYGYTF; CDR3nt: TGTGCCGTACACCTCTCAGGGAGGGGGCTGAACTATGGCTACACCTTC; abundance: NA; j_gene: TRBJ1-2; v_gene: TRBV28; d_gene: TRBD1; len: 16
CDR3aa: CASSSGVRMNTEAFF; CDR3nt: TGTGCCAGCAGTTCAGGGGTAAGGATGAACACTGAAGCTTTCTTT; abundance: NA; j_gene: TRBJ1-1; v_gene: TRBV6-5; d_gene: NA; len: 15
CDR3aa: CASSSRDRDNEKLFF; CDR3nt: TGTGCCAGCTCATCCCGGGACAGGGATAATGAAAAACTGTTTTTT; abundance: NA; j_gene: TRBJ1-4; v_gene: TRBV18; d_gene: TRBD1; len: 15
CDR3aa: CASSFNPSLTPNEKLFF; CDR3nt: TGTGCCAGCAGCTTTAATCCCAGCCTAACCCCTAATGAAAAACTGTTTTTT; abundance: NA; j_gene: TRBJ1-4; v_gene: TRBV4-2; d_gene: NA; len: 17
CDR3aa: CASSSGGAGGNEQFF; CDR3nt: TGTGCCAGCAGCTCCGGGGGTGCCGGGGGGAATGAGCAGTTCTTC; abundance: NA; j_gene: TRBJ2-1; v_gene: TRBV7-9; d_gene: TRBD2; len: 15
CDR3aa: CASSPVALRDYGYTF; CDR3nt: TGTGCCAGCAGCCCCGTGGCTTTAAGGGACTATGGCTACACCTTC; abundance: NA; j_gene: TRBJ1-2; v_gene: TRBV27; d_gene: NA; len: 15
CDR3aa: CAWSPLTGRTEAFF; CDR3nt: TGTGCCTGGAGTCCTCTGACAGGGCGCACTGAAGCTTTCTTT; abundance: NA; j_gene: TRBJ1-1; v_gene: TRBV30; d_gene: TRBD1; len: 14
CDR3aa: CASSLNVHRHGEQYF; CDR3nt: TGTGCCAGCAGCTTAAATGTGCATCGCCATGGCGAGCAGTACTTC; abundance: NA; j_gene: TRBJ2-7; v_gene: TRBV7-8; d_gene: NA; len: 15
CDR3aa: CSAFVYEQYF; CDR3nt: TGCAGTGCCTTCGTCTACGAGCAGTACTTC; abundance: NA; j_gene: TRBJ2-7; v_gene: TRBV20-1; d_gene: NA; len: 10
CDR3aa: CASSLEQGGGYTF; CDR3nt: TGTGCCAGCAGCTTGGAACAGGGCGGGGGCTACACCTTC; abundance: NA; j_gene: TRBJ1-2; v_gene: TRBV5-4; d_gene: NA; len: 13
CDR3aa: CATRPGGWGNTIYF; CDR3nt: TGTGCCACCCGTCCGGGGGGGTGGGGAAACACCATATATTTT; abundance: NA; j_gene: TRBJ1-3; v_gene: TRBV19; d_gene: NA; len: 14
CDR3aa: CASSFTGLYQETQYF; CDR3nt: TGTGCCAGCAGCTTTACGGGACTTTACCAAGAGACCCAGTACTTC; abundance: NA; j_gene: TRBJ2-5; v_gene: TRBV9; d_gene: NA; len: 15
CDR3aa: CASSLSTTGELFF; CDR3nt: TGTGCCAGCAGCTTAAGTACGACCGGGGAGCTGTTTTTT; abundance: NA; j_gene: TRBJ2-2; v_gene: TRBV7-3; d_gene: NA; len: 13
CDR3aa: CASSPDSGPKTYEQYF; CDR3nt: TGTGCCAGCAGCCCGGATAGCGGGCCGAAAACATACGAGCAGTACTTC; abundance: NA; j_gene: TRBJ2-7; v_gene: TRBV7-2; d_gene: TRBD2; len: 16
CDR3aa: CSVEETSGAEYF; CDR3nt: TGCAGCGTTGAAGAGACTAGCGGAGCGGAGTACTTC; abundance: once; j_gene: TRBJ2-5; v_gene: TRBV29-1; d_gene: TRBD2; len: 12
CDR3aa: CASSPPSPDKISQPQHF; CDR3nt: TGTGCCAGCAGCCCCCCGTCCCCAGACAAGATAAGTCAGCCCCAGCATTTT; abundance: many; j_gene: TRBJ1-5; v_gene: TRBV9; d_gene: NA; len: 17
CDR3aa: CASSFPGVGGNTEAFF; CDR3nt: TGTGCCAGCAGTTTCCCAGGGGTCGGGGGGAACACTGAAGCTTTCTTT; abundance: NA; j_gene: TRBJ1-1; v_gene: TRBV28; d_gene: NA; len: 16
CDR3aa: CASSRHPAAEKLFF; CDR3nt: TGTGCCAGCAGCCGACACCCCGCCGCTGAAAAACTGTTTTTT; abundance: NA; j_gene: TRBJ1-4; v_gene: TRBV7-8; d_gene: NA; len: 14
CDR3aa: CASSAGGYNTEAFF; CDR3nt: TGTGCCAGTAGTGCCGGAGGTTATAACACTGAAGCTTTCTTT; abundance: NA; j_gene: TRBJ1-1; v_gene: TRBV19; d_gene: NA; len: 14
CDR3aa: CASSLDRVGYGYTF; CDR3nt: TGTGCCAGCAGCTTGGACAGGGTTGGCTATGGCTACACCTTC; abundance: NA; j_gene: TRBJ1-2; v_gene: TRBV7-2; d_gene: TRBD1; len: 14
CDR3aa: CATSREGVEAFF; CDR3nt: TGTGCCACCAGCAGAGAGGGCGTTGAAGCTTTCTTT; abundance: NA; j_gene: TRBJ1-1; v_gene: TRBV15; d_gene: NA; len: 12
CDR3aa: CASSLRGNQREQFF; CDR3nt: TGTGCCAGCAGCTTGAGGGGGAATCAACGGGAGCAGTTCTTC; abundance: NA; j_gene: TRBJ2-1; v_gene: TRBV5-6; d_gene: NA; len: 14
CDR3aa: CASSEITGYGYTF; CDR3nt: TGTGCCAGCAGTGAAATTACGGGGTATGGCTACACCTTC; abundance: NA; j_gene: TRBJ1-2; v_gene: TRBV2; d_gene: NA; len: 13
CDR3aa: CASSRPQGRNTIYF; CDR3nt: TGTGCCAGTAGTCGACCGCAGGGGAGAAACACCATATATTTT; abundance: NA; j_gene: TRBJ1-3; v_gene: TRBV19; d_gene: NA; len: 14
CDR3aa: CASSLMEAGGVEEQYF; CDR3nt: TGTGCCAGCAGCTTAATGGAAGCGGGGGGGGTAGAAGAGCAGTACTTC; abundance: once; j_gene: TRBJ2-7; v_gene: TRBV7-9; d_gene: TRBD2; len: 16
CDR3aa: CASSQDGLVADYTF; CDR3nt: TGCGCCAGCAGCCAAGACGGACTGGTGGCTGACTACACCTTC; abundance: NA; j_gene: TRBJ1-2; v_gene: TRBV4-1; d_gene: NA; len: 14
CDR3aa: CASSPTVGSEVHGYTF; CDR3nt: TGTGCCAGCTCACCAACCGTCGGGAGCGAGGTTCATGGCTACACCTTC; abundance: NA; j_gene: TRBJ1-2; v_gene: TRBV18; d_gene: NA; len: 16
CDR3aa: CASSYSGYPSSYEQYF; CDR3nt: TGTGCCAGCAGTTACTCGGGCTACCCGAGCTCCTACGAGCAGTACTTC; abundance: NA; j_gene: TRBJ2-7; v_gene: TRBV6-5; d_gene: NA; len: 16
CDR3aa: CASSSIAGVYNEQFF; CDR3nt: TGTGCCAGCAGCAGTATAGCGGGAGTATACAATGAGCAGTTCTTC; abundance: once; j_gene: TRBJ2-1; v_gene: TRBV5-6; d_gene: TRBD2; len: 15
CDR3aa: CASSGTGSYEKLFF; CDR3nt: TGTGCCAGTAGTGGGACAGGCTCCTATGAAAAACTGTTTTTT; abundance: NA; j_gene: TRBJ1-4; v_gene: TRBV19; d_gene: TRBD1; len: 14
CDR3aa: CASRTGKYNEQFF; CDR3nt: TGTGCCAGCAGAACAGGGAAATACAATGAGCAGTTCTTC; abundance: NA; j_gene: TRBJ2-1; v_gene: TRBV28; d_gene: NA; len: 13
CDR3aa: CASSLGPNLNTEAFF; CDR3nt: TGTGCCAGCAGCTTGGGTCCCAACTTGAACACTGAAGCTTTCTTT; abundance: NA; j_gene: TRBJ1-1; v_gene: TRBV5-5; d_gene: NA; len: 15
CDR3aa: CASSLRGAAGANVLTF; CDR3nt: TGTGCCAGCAGCTTACGGGGGGCAGCTGGGGCCAACGTCCTGACTTTC; abundance: NA; j_gene: TRBJ2-6; v_gene: TRBV7-9; d_gene: NA; len: 16
CDR3aa: CASRGTGGNTIYF; CDR3nt: TGTGCCAGTAGAGGGACAGGGGGAAACACCATATATTTT; abundance: NA; j_gene: TRBJ1-3; v_gene: TRBV19; d_gene: TRBD1; len: 13
CDR3aa: CAWTGGGRADTQYF; CDR3nt: TGTGCCTGGACGGGTGGGGGGCGCGCAGATACGCAGTATTTT; abundance: NA; j_gene: TRBJ2-3; v_gene: TRBV30; d_gene: NA; len: 14
CDR3aa: CATSGGAYEQYF; CDR3nt: TGTGCCACGAGCGGGGGGGCTTACGAGCAGTACTTC; abundance: once; j_gene: TRBJ2-7; v_gene: TRBV6-5; d_gene: TRBD2; len: 12
CDR3aa: CASSLSGGLYREQYF; CDR3nt: TGTGCCAGCAGTTTAAGCGGGGGGCTCTATCGCGAGCAGTACTTC; abundance: once; j_gene: TRBJ2-7; v_gene: TRBV27; d_gene: TRBD2; len: 15
CDR3aa: CASSQEGAGQGYSYEQYF; CDR3nt: TGTGCCAGCAGCCAAGAAGGGGCGGGACAGGGCTATTCCTACGAGCAGTACTTC; abundance: NA; j_gene: TRBJ2-7; v_gene: TRBV4-2; d_gene: TRBD1; len: 18
CDR3aa: CASSLTGGGQETQYF; CDR3nt: TGTGCCAGCAGCTTGACAGGGGGTGGCCAAGAGACCCAGTACTTC; abundance: NA; j_gene: TRBJ2-5; v_gene: TRBV5-6; d_gene: TRBD1; len: 15
CDR3aa: CASSLGRNTEAFF; CDR3nt: TGCGCCAGCAGCTTGGGTCGGAACACTGAAGCTTTCTTT; abundance: NA; j_gene: TRBJ1-1; v_gene: TRBV5-1; d_gene: NA; len: 13
CDR3aa: CAISDLDRDHGTQYF; CDR3nt: TGTGCCATCAGTGATTTGGACAGGGACCACGGGACCCAGTACTTC; abundance: few; j_gene: TRBJ2-5; v_gene: TRBV10-3; d_gene: TRBD1; len: 15
CDR3aa: CASSYERGAYNEQFF; CDR3nt: TGTGCCAGCAGTTACGAGCGGGGGGCCTACAATGAGCAGTTCTTC; abundance: NA; j_gene: TRBJ2-1; v_gene: TRBV6-5; d_gene: TRBD2; len: 15
CDR3aa: CASSLTGNTEAFF; CDR3nt: TGTGCCAGCAGCTTAACTGGGAACACTGAAGCTTTCTTT; abundance: NA; j_gene: TRBJ1-1; v_gene: TRBV7-3; d_gene: NA; len: 13
CDR3aa: CASSEESGGAKNTQYF; CDR3nt: TGTGCCAGCAGTGAGGAGTCCGGGGGGGCGAAGAATACGCAGTATTTT; abundance: NA; j_gene: TRBJ2-3; v_gene: TRBV6-1; d_gene: TRBD2; len: 16
CDR3aa: CASSKRVNTGELFF; CDR3nt: TGTGCCAGCAGCAAAAGGGTGAACACCGGGGAGCTGTTTTTT; abundance: NA; j_gene: TRBJ2-2; v_gene: TRBV11-1; d_gene: NA; len: 14
CDR3aa: CAISEVGNRRNTEAFF; CDR3nt: TGTGCCATCAGTGAGGTGGGGAACAGAAGGAACACTGAAGCTTTCTTT; abundance: NA; j_gene: TRBJ1-1; v_gene: TRBV10-3; d_gene: NA; len: 16
CDR3aa: CSVRSGVGTEAFF; CDR3nt: TGCAGCGTTAGATCAGGGGTCGGCACTGAAGCTTTCTTT; abundance: NA; j_gene: TRBJ1-1; v_gene: TRBV29-1; d_gene: NA; len: 13
CDR3aa: CASAGFYSNQPQHF; CDR3nt: TGTGCCAGCGCAGGTTTTTATAGCAATCAGCCCCAGCATTTT; abundance: NA; j_gene: TRBJ1-5; v_gene: TRBV2; d_gene: NA; len: 14
CDR3aa: CASSVSEGGYTEAFF; CDR3nt: TGTGCCAGCAGCGTGTCGGAAGGGGGCTACACTGAAGCTTTCTTT; abundance: few; j_gene: TRBJ1-1; v_gene: TRBV9; d_gene: TRBD1; len: 15
CDR3aa: CASSFRTGWHEQFF; CDR3nt: TGTGCCAGCAGTTTTAGGACAGGGTGGCATGAGCAGTTCTTC; abundance: medium-sized; j_gene: TRBJ2-1; v_gene: TRBV28; d_gene: TRBD1; len: 14
CDR3aa: CSVEGPGQGMSGYTF; CDR3nt: TGCAGCGTTGAAGGGCCGGGACAGGGAATGAGTGGCTACACCTTC; abundance: NA; j_gene: TRBJ1-2; v_gene: TRBV29-1; d_gene: TRBD1; len: 15
CDR3aa: CASSLSSGTTIYHAQYF; CDR3nt: TGTGCCAGCAGTTTATCTTCCGGGACCACTATATATCATGCGCAGTATTTT; abundance: NA; j_gene: TRBJ2-3; v_gene: TRBV28; d_gene: NA; len: 17
CDR3aa: CASSGFLDSDLPDTQYF; CDR3nt: TGCGCCAGCAGTGGTTTTCTCGACAGCGATCTCCCAGATACGCAGTATTTT; abundance: NA; j_gene: TRBJ2-3; v_gene: TRBV10-2; d_gene: NA; len: 17